These 16 T cell receptor beta chains share one sample of origin, sequenced in a study of blood T cell repertoires in COVID-19. Sequenced by immunoSEQ multiplex PCR; TCRdb stores in-frame clones only, minus some. The sample records about 180,000 clones, 88% being singletons. What was sequenced was peripheral blood. Receptors were obtained from a woman aged 30 to 39 with acute or convalescent COVID-19.

This chain uses TRBV15 with TRBJ2-7, with a tentative D call TRBD2 (6 bases). Germline V gives CDR1 LNHNV, CDR2 YYDKDF (reference sequence). V was clipped by 1 base and J by 0 bases, with 7 bases between them. The CDR3 covers 14 residues. The CDR3 region has the DNA TGTGCCACCAGCAGAGGGGGAGGCTCCTACGAGCAGTACTTC. It encodes CATSRGGGSYEQYF. The variable domain in full, completed from reference TRBV15 and TRBJ2-7, reads DAMVIQNPRYQVTQFGKPVTLSCSQTLNHNVMYWYQQKSSQAPKLLFHYYDKDFNNEADTPDNFQSRRPNTSFCFLDIRSPGLGDTAMYLCATSRGGGSYEQYFGPGTRLTVT.

The chain employs TRBV30 and TRBJ1-2; 9 bases fit TRBD1. Germline lookup yields CDR1 GTSNPN and CDR2 SVGIG (reference sequence). This CDR3 has 15 amino acids. V was clipped by 6 bases and J by 3 bases; unmatched bases: 11. The CDR3 sequence is CACECGQGTYYGYTF. As DNA, the CDR3 is TGTGCCTGCGAGTGTGGACAGGGGACCTACTATGGCTACACCTTC.

This rearrangement joins TRBV24-1 to TRBJ2-7; D is unclear. CDR1 is KGHDR and CDR2 is SFDVKD in the germline V gene. The V gene lost 5 bases and the J gene lost 4 bases, with 8 bases spanning the gap. The CDR3 is made up of 12 amino acids. The CDR3 nucleotides read TGTGCCACCAGTGTCTCAGGTTACGAGCAGTACTTC. Its protein product is CATSVSGYEQYF.

The chain is built from TRBV6-5 and TRBJ1-2; TRBD1 matches at 9 bases. Trimming at V came to 6 bases and at J to 6 bases, leaving 5 bases not matched to a gene. This CDR3 has 13 residues. Germline CDR1 is MNHEY and CDR2 is SVGAGI. CDR3 sequence: CASRTGGAHGYTF. CDR3 sequence (DNA): TGTGCCAGCAGGACAGGGGGTGCCCATGGCTACACCTTC.

This chain connects TRBV24-1 to TRBJ2-1; 7 bases align to TRBD2. The CDR3 extends over 11 amino acids. Germline V gene sequence: CDR1 KGHDR, CDR2 SFDVKD. The CDR3 sequence is CATRPSGVQFF. The CDR3 DNA sequence: TGTGCAACCCGTCCTAGCGGAGTACAGTTCTTC.

The chain couples TRBV2 to TRBJ2-7; perhaps TRBD2 as D (5 bases). From germline, CDR1 is SNHLY and CDR2 FYNNEI. V lost 6 bases to trimming and J lost 4 bases, with 19 bases between them. This CDR3 contains 15 residues. The CDR3 DNA reads TGTGCCAGCAGGATAGACACCGGGGTTGTGTACGAGCAGTACTTC. Amino acid sequence: CASRIDTGVVYEQYF. The variable domain in full, completed from reference TRBV2 and TRBJ2-7, reads EPEVTQTPSHQVTQMGQEVILRCVPISNHLYFYWYRQILGQKVEFLVSFYNNEISEKSEIFDDQFSVERPDGSNFTLKIRSTKLEDSAMYFCASRIDTGVVYEQYFGPGTRLTVT.

V is TRBV5-5 and J is TRBJ2-1; 9 nucleotides line up with TRBD1. Trimming cost V 5 bases and J 2 bases; bases outside gene matches: 5. CDR1 is SGHKS, CDR2 YYEKEE, per germline (reference sequence). The CDR3 contains 15 residues. The CDR3 loop is CASSPGTGPYNEQFF. In DNA form, the CDR3 reads TGTGCCAGCAGTCCCGGGACAGGGCCCTACAATGAGCAGTTCTTC.

The genes are TRBV5-1 and TRBJ2-1, with 9 positions matching TRBD1. Germline V gene lookup returns CDR1 SGHRS and CDR2 YFSETQ. This CDR3 is built from 13 residues. V lost 0 bases to trimming and J lost 9 bases; unmatched junction nucleotides: 1. The CDR3 spells CASSLDRGPEQFF. The CDR3 coding sequence is TGCGCCAGCAGCTTGGACAGGGGGCCTGAGCAGTTCTTC.

The CDR3 DNA reads as TGCGCCAGCAGCCCACAGGGCCCCCGATACAATGAGCAGTTCTTC. Protein: CASSPQGPRYNEQFF. The chain combines TRBV5-1 with TRBJ2-1; the D gene is possibly TRBD1 (6 bases). V gave up 4 bases and J gave up 4 bases, with 15 bases separating them. Germline CDR1 SGHRS, CDR2 YFSETQ. The CDR3 runs 15 residues.

This clone appeared once. It is unclear where the CDR3 begins or ends on the DNA, so no DNA is shown, and the CDR3 is as TCRdb lists it. This chain links TRBV12-2 with TRBJ2-2; TRBD2, as called in the table, went unchecked against the DNA. TRBV12-2 is listed as a pseudogene. The CDR3 has 17 residues if both end residues are counted. This chain's CDR3 is CASRLGLVGEGTGELFF.

The chain couples TRBV15 to TRBJ2-7, with 7 bases aligning to TRBD2. The germline CDR1 and CDR2 sequences are LNHNV and YYDKDF (reference sequence). The CDR3 sequence is 16 residues long. The J segment lost 2 bases and the V segment lost 0 bases, leaving 7 bases of the junction unmatched. The CDR3, as DNA: TGTGCCACCAGCAGAGATTTAGCTAGCGGTACCTACGAGCAGTACTTC. Its translation: CATSRDLASGTYEQYF.

The V and J genes are TRBV11-3 and TRBJ1-5, with D possibly matching TRBD1 (6 bases). Germline lookup yields CDR1 SGHNT and CDR2 YENEEA. V shed 2 bases and J shed 0 bases, with 11 bases lying between them. This CDR3 has 16 residues. In nucleotides, the CDR3 is TGTGCCAGCAGCTTAATGACAGGTTATAGCAATCAGCCCCAGCATTTT. Translating gives CASSLMTGYSNQPQHF.

The chain links TRBV18 to TRBJ1-2; D possibly corresponds to TRBD1 (5 bases). Trimming stripped 5 bases from V and 3 bases from J, with 10 bases between. The CDR3 runs to 13 residues. Germline lookup yields CDR1 KGHSH and CDR2 LQKENI. The CDR3 region is CASSVQGDYGYTF. The CDR3 DNA follows: TGTGCCAGCTCAGTCCAAGGGGACTATGGCTACACCTTC.

The chain couples TRBV7-2 to TRBJ1-1; D is perhaps TRBD1 (6 bases). Germline assignment: CDR1 SGHTA and CDR2 FQGNSA. Trimming shortened V by 5 bases and J by 6 bases, and 13 bases separated the two germline ends. The CDR3 length is 13 residues. CDR3 DNA sequence: TGTGCCAGCAGCGTTCCGGGGGGCGCTGAAGCTTTCTTT. Translated: CASSVPGGAEAFF.

The gene calls are TRBV6-6 and TRBJ1-1; 8 bases align to TRBD1. The CDR3 is 12 residues long. Per the germline V gene, CDR1 is MNHNY and CDR2 is SVGAGI (reference sequence). V trimming: 11 bases; J trimming: 0 bases; junction bases outside the gene matches: 2. The CDR3 bases are TGTGCCTCACAGGGGGTGAACACTGAAGCTTTCTTT. It encodes CASQGVNTEAFF.

This rearrangement joins TRBV4-1 to TRBJ1-5; 7 nucleotides line up with TRBD1. V lost 0 bases and J lost 4; bases outside the gene matches: 6. This CDR3 comprises 16 residues. Germline CDR1 and CDR2: MGHRA and YSYEKL. Written as DNA, the CDR3 is TGCGCCAGCAGCCAAGAAGGGACAGCCTATAATCAGCCCCAGCATTTT. As protein: CASSQEGTAYNQPQHF.